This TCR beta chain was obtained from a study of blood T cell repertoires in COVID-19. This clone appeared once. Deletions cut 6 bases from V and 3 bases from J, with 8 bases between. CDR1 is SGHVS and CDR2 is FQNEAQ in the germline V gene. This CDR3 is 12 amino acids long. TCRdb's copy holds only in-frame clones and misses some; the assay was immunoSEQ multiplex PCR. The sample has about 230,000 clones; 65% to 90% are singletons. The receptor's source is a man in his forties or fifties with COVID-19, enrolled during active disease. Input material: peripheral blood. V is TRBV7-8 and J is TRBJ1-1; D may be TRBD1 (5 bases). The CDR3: CASSWGDTEAFF. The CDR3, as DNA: TGTGCCAGCAGTTGGGGGGACACTGAAGCTTTCTTT.